A selection of T cell receptor beta chains follows, all from one sample in a study of T cell repertoires in cytomegalovirus infection. TCRdb fed the reads into MiXCR, producing one record per CDR3 protein. The data hold about 76,000 distinct CDR3 sequences, with 3.5% to 4.5% observed a single time. Sequencing input: PBMCs. All receptors come from a human donor in good health (CMV status not recorded). Some clones in this sample may be carry-over from other donors' samples. The CDR3 runs from the conserved cysteine through the conserved F or W. A D gene is named only where the DNA matches it firmly. A row's size may be missing; if present it is once, few, many or a size class.

size,J,V,D,CDR3,DNA
NA,TRBJ1-2,TRBV9,TRBD1,CASSSGAGGRGYTF,TGTGCCAGCAGCTCCGGCGCAGGGGGTAGGGGCTACACCTTC
many,TRBJ2-1,TRBV6-2/TRBV6-3,NA,CASSGWAGANEQFF,TGTGCCAGCAGTGGGTGGGCCGGTGCCAATGAGCAGTTCTTC
many,TRBJ1-1,TRBV15,NA,CATSRDGKWNTEAFF,TGTGCCACCAGCAGAGACGGGAAATGGAACACTGAAGCTTTCTTT
many,TRBJ1-2,TRBV7-8,TRBD1,CASSLATGTGGDGYTF,TGTGCCAGCAGCTTAGCCACCGGGACAGGGGGGGATGGCTACACCTTC
many,TRBJ2-2,TRBV20-1,NA,CSARDLRRDTNTGELFF,TGCAGTGCTAGAGATTTGAGGCGGGACACCAACACCGGGGAGCTGTTTTTT
many,TRBJ2-2,TRBV28,NA,CASSARTPMAGELFF,TGTGCCAGCAGTGCACGTACACCGATGGCCGGGGAGCTGTTTTTT
many,TRBJ1-1,TRBV19,NA,CASSRGYVNTEAFF,TGTGCCAGTAGTAGGGGCTACGTGAACACTGAAGCTTTCTTT
many,TRBJ2-7,TRBV12-3/TRBV12-4,NA,CASSLRGSYEQYF,TGTGCCAGCAGCCTTCGGGGCTCCTACGAGCAGTACTTC
many,TRBJ2-3,TRBV11-2,NA,CASSFYRGPKKFTDTQYF,TGTGCCAGCAGCTTCTACCGCGGACCCAAGAAGTTCACAGATACGCAGTATTTT
many,TRBJ1-6,TRBV5-1,NA,CASSPFRGRDSPLHF,TGCGCCAGCAGCCCCTTTCGGGGTCGGGATTCACCCCTCCACTTT
many,TRBJ1-1,TRBV7-6,TRBD1,CASSFERGPEAFF,TGTGCCAGCAGCTTTGAAAGGGGGCCTGAAGCTTTCTTT
many,TRBJ1-1,TRBV4-3,NA,CASSQGSAGINTEAFF,TGCGCCAGCAGCCAAGGTTCCGCAGGGATCAACACTGAAGCTTTCTTT
many,TRBJ1-1,TRBV5-5,NA,CASSLGTSVEAFF,TGTGCCAGCAGCTTAGGGACGTCCGTTGAAGCTTTCTTT
many,TRBJ2-2,TRBV5-4,NA,CASSLAGFKTGELFF,TGTGCCAGCAGCTTGGCGGGATTCAAGACCGGGGAGCTGTTTTTT
many,TRBJ1-1,TRBV7-2,TRBD1,CASSYQTGLMRTEAFF,TGTGCCAGCAGTTACCAGACAGGGCTAATGCGTACTGAAGCTTTCTTT
many,TRBJ1-6,TRBV7-8,NA,CASSLRGGNSPLHF,TGTGCCAGCAGCTTAAGAGGGGGTAATTCACCCCTCCACTTT
many,TRBJ2-4,TRBV20-1,NA,CSAQQDGGNIQYF,TGCAGTGCTCAACAGGATGGGGGGAACATTCAGTACTTC
many,TRBJ1-3,TRBV4-1,NA,CASSQDLVFGNTIYF,TGCGCCAGCAGCCAAGATTTGGTCTTTGGAAACACCATATATTTT
NA,TRBJ2-1,TRBV6-6,TRBD2,CASSGLAVRLYNEQFF,TGTGCCAGCAGCGGACTAGCGGTACGATTATACAATGAGCAGTTCTTC
many,TRBJ2-5,TRBV7-2,NA,CASSPMLHPKETQYF,TGTGCCAGCAGCCCTATGTTGCATCCAAAAGAGACCCAGTACTTC
many,TRBJ2-7,TRBV28,NA,CASRRGQSYEQYF,TGTGCCAGCCGCCGGGGTCAGAGCTACGAGCAGTACTTC
many,TRBJ1-5,TRBV24-1,TRBD1,CATSGGTAKDSNQPQHF,TGTGCCACCAGTGGGGGGACAGCGAAAGATAGCAATCAGCCCCAGCATTTT
many,TRBJ1-1,TRBV20-1,NA,CSARQKVVYREEEGTEAFF,TGCAGTGCTAGGCAAAAAGTAGTTTACAGGGAGGAGGAAGGCACTGAAGCTTTCTTT
many,TRBJ1-2,TRBV28,NA,CASSSNRDNLF,TGTGCCAGCAGTTCAAACCGGGACAACCTCTTC
many,TRBJ1-4,TRBV4-2,NA,CASSQEQGRNEKLFF,TGTGCCAGCAGCCAAGAACAGGGACGCAATGAAAAACTGTTTTTT
many,TRBJ2-5,TRBV7-2,NA,CASRFGGGGRETQYF,TGTGCCAGCAGGTTTGGGGGAGGGGGCAGAGAGACCCAGTACTTC
many,TRBJ2-7,TRBV20-1,TRBD1,CSARRDSYEQYF,TGCAGTGCTAGACGGGACAGCTACGAGCAGTACTTC
many,TRBJ2-3,TRBV9,NA,CASSVAADTQYF,TGTGCCAGCAGCGTAGCTGCAGATACGCAGTATTTT
many,TRBJ2-2,TRBV12-3/TRBV12-4,NA,CASSSPNTGELFF,TGTGCCAGCAGTTCTCCGAACACCGGGGAGCTGTTTTTT
many,TRBJ2-7,TRBV7-2,NA,CASSLAYRSYEQYF,TGTGCCAGCAGCTTAGCCTACAGGAGCTACGAGCAGTACTTC
many,TRBJ1-5,TRBV6-1,TRBD1,CASSESRGMYRGGLQPQHF,TGTGCCAGCAGTGAAAGCAGGGGGATGTATAGAGGTGGACTTCAGCCCCAGCATTTT
many,TRBJ2-1,TRBV6-4,TRBD1,CASSPEQGTDEQFF,TGTGCCAGCAGCCCCGAACAGGGGACCGATGAGCAGTTCTTC
many,TRBJ1-2,TRBV11-2,TRBD1,CASRQTGASGYTF,TGTGCCAGCAGACAAACAGGGGCGAGCGGCTACACCTTC
many,TRBJ1-2,TRBV28,TRBD1,CASSKNQGVGRYGYTF,TGTGCCAGCAGCAAAAACCAGGGGGTTGGGAGATATGGCTACACCTTC
many,TRBJ2-3,TRBV7-2,TRBD2,CASSVPGGGMDTQYF,TGTGCCAGCAGCGTACCGGGCGGGGGGATGGATACGCAGTATTTT
many,TRBJ1-5,TRBV24-1,NA,CATGMGGTGPQHF,TGTGCCACCGGCATGGGGGGGACGGGGCCCCAGCATTTT
many,TRBJ2-3,TRBV7-2,NA,CASSPQVGDTHTQYF,TGTGCCAGCAGCCCACAGGTGGGGGATACACATACGCAGTATTTT
many,TRBJ2-1,TRBV28,TRBD2,CASSLFSQRGGEEQFF,TGTGCCAGCAGTTTATTTTCACAGCGGGGGGGCGAAGAGCAGTTCTTC
many,TRBJ2-7,TRBV12-3/TRBV12-4,TRBD2,CASSLGGVSEQYF,TGTGCCAGCAGTTTGGGGGGGGTTTCCGAGCAGTACTTC
few,TRBJ2-1,TRBV5-6,NA,CASSLVDQEQFF,TGTGCCAGCAGCTTGGTAGACCAAGAGCAGTTCTTC
many,TRBJ2-2,TRBV24-1,TRBD2,CATSDPAGLAGTGELFF,TGTGCCACCAGTGATCCCGCGGGGCTAGCGGGGACCGGGGAGCTGTTTTTT
many,TRBJ2-1,TRBV20-1,TRBD2,CSVVAGRPNEQFF,TGCTCTGTAGTAGCGGGACGCCCTAATGAGCAGTTCTTC
many,TRBJ1-1,TRBV6-2/TRBV6-3,NA,CASSYLSRDTEAFF,TGTGCCAGCAGTTACTTGAGCAGGGACACTGAAGCTTTCTTT
many,TRBJ2-5,TRBV27,TRBD2,CASSLSSGGRQETQYF,TGTGCCAGCAGTTTATCAAGCGGGGGCCGCCAAGAGACCCAGTACTTC
many,TRBJ1-6,TRBV7-8,NA,CASSLGNSPLHF,TGTGCCAGCAGCTTAGGGAATTCACCCCTCCACTTT
many,TRBJ1-6,TRBV7-9,NA,CASSLKGTGSYNSPLHF,TGTGCCAGCAGCTTAAAGGGGACGGGCTCCTATAATTCACCCCTCCACTTT
many,TRBJ2-1,TRBV19,NA,CASSIVRPPLDHNEQFF,TGTGCCAGTAGTATAGTTCGGCCCCCGCTCGACCACAATGAGCAGTTCTTC
many,TRBJ1-1,TRBV12-3/TRBV12-4,NA,CASLAWRGRLNTEAFF,TGTGCCAGTCTTGCCTGGCGGGGCAGGCTGAACACTGAAGCTTTCTTT
many,TRBJ2-7,TRBV7-2,NA,CASSLVGTAGEQYF,TGTGCCAGCAGCTTAGTTGGGACAGCGGGCGAGCAGTACTTC
many,TRBJ2-2,TRBV10-3,TRBD2,CAISGLAGGPANTGELFF,TGTGCCATCAGCGGACTAGCGGGGGGTCCTGCGAACACCGGGGAGCTGTTTTTT
many,TRBJ2-1,TRBV7-6,NA,CASSLAQEAYNEQFF,TGTGCCAGCAGCTTAGCGCAGGAGGCCTACAATGAGCAGTTCTTC
many,TRBJ1-1,TRBV15,NA,CATSRDLRAAFF,TGTGCCACCAGCAGAGATCTCCGTGCGGCTTTCTTT
many,TRBJ1-3,TRBV7-2,NA,CASSLKGSSGNTIYF,TGTGCCAGCAGCCTAAAGGGCTCCTCTGGAAACACCATATATTTT
many,TRBJ1-1,TRBV20-1,NA,CSARAGQLMNTEAFF,TGCAGTGCTAGGGCTGGACAGTTAATGAACACTGAAGCTTTCTTT
many,TRBJ2-2,TRBV6-2/TRBV6-3,NA,CASSYRAGPRTGELFF,TGTGCCAGCAGTTACCGGGCGGGGCCGAGGACCGGGGAGCTGTTTTTT
many,TRBJ1-1,TRBV29-1,TRBD1,CSVDRTGDTEAFF,TGCAGCGTTGACCGGACAGGGGACACTGAAGCTTTCTTT
many,TRBJ1-1,TRBV12-3/TRBV12-4,NA,CASSIQGLNTEAFF,TGTGCCAGCAGTATCCAAGGACTGAACACTGAAGCTTTCTTT